This TCR beta chain was found in a study of cytomegalovirus exposure and HLA in healthy donors. Study results and limitations: A later analysis showed HLA-associated TCR beta chains outstripping equally common others in clonal expansion.

The PCR was carried out with 60 Vbeta primers and 13 Jbeta primers. Only in-frame clones appear in the TCRdb table, and some are missing; sequencing was by immunoSEQ multiplex PCR. The record lists approximately 150,000 clones, of which the ten most abundant hold roughly 1.6%. On this clone: Antigen: not known.

The trim removed 4 bases at V and 2 bases at J, leaving 4 bases unmatched. From germline, CDR1 is MDHEN and CDR2 SYDVKM. The CDR3 is 15 amino acids. Input material: PBMCs. The sequence derives from a woman in her forties or fifties in good health and CMV-seronegative. This chain links TRBV28 with TRBJ2-1; the match to TRBD2 covers 8 bases. The CDR3 DNA follows: TGTGCCAGCAGTTCCCGAGCGGGAGCCTACAATGAGCAGTTCTTC. Its protein product is CASSSRAGAYNEQFF.